This record looks at one T cell receptor (beta chain) sequence and its context. The data were taken from a study of shared clonotypes between healthy human individuals. Using immunoSEQ multiplex PCR, the repertoire was profiled, and TCRdb retains in-frame clones only, with some absent. The profile shows about 490,000 clones, around four fifths of them singletons. Germline V gene data show CDR1 as LNHDA and CDR2 as SQIVND (reference sequence). Trimming stripped 5 bases from V and 3 bases from J, with 10 bases between. The CDR3 sequence is 13 residues long. The genes are TRBV19 and TRBJ1-2; D remains ambiguous. The TCR comes from a woman in her thirties or forties in good health. Some clones in this sample may be carry-over from other donors' samples. Source material: PBMCs. In DNA form, the CDR3 reads TGTGCCAGTAGTCCCGACGGGGACTATGGCTACACCTTC. Residues: CASSPDGDYGYTF.